The rows below give T cell receptor beta chains drawn from one sample of a study of CD8 T cells in Susac syndrome. TCRdb re-analysed the immunoSEQ multiplex PCR reads in MiXCR, keeping a single row per CDR3 protein. This repertoire shows under 300,000 distinct CDR3 sequences, approximately 95% found once; its top ten account for about 0.1%. Input material: CD4+ T cells from PBMCs. These TCRs come from a human donor with Susac syndrome. The CDR3 runs from the conserved cysteine through the conserved F or W. The D gene is left open where the match is weak. Rows give clone size only sometimes, using once, few, many, or a class for an expanded clone.

TRBV6-6	-	TRBJ2-3	-	CAILSGVTDTQYF	TGTGCCATCCTTTCGGGGGTCACAGATACGCAGTATTTT
TRBV20-1	TRBD2	TRBJ2-7	-	CSARDSQAGSYEQYF	TGCAGTGCTAGAGATAGCCAAGCGGGATCGTACGAGCAGTACTTC
TRBV9	TRBD1	TRBJ1-2	-	CASRQGQGPYYGYTF	TGTGCCAGCAGGCAAGGACAGGGACCCTACTATGGCTACACCTTC
TRBV4-1	-	TRBJ1-5	-	CASSQEWAGTQPQHF	TGCGCCAGCAGCCAAGAGTGGGCGGGAACGCAGCCCCAGCATTTT
TRBV7-9	-	TRBJ2-5	-	CASSNGGNPQETQYF	TGTGCCAGCAGCAATGGGGGGAACCCTCAAGAGACCCAGTACTTC
TRBV30	-	TRBJ1-5	-	CAWSLPGQAKYGNQPQHF	TGTGCCTGGAGTTTACCGGGGCAGGCCAAGTATGGCAATCAGCCCCAGCATTTT
TRBV20-1	-	TRBJ2-1	-	CSARNSRSYNEQFF	TGCAGTGCTAGAAATAGCCGCTCCTACAATGAGCAGTTCTTC
TRBV3-1	TRBD2	TRBJ2-7	-	CASSQDSASGREQYF	TGTGCCAGCAGCCAAGATAGCGCTAGCGGGCGCGAGCAGTACTTC
TRBV7-6	-	TRBJ2-3	few	CASSGDTDTQYF	TGTGCCAGCTCCGGAGATACAGATACGCAGTATTTT
TRBV7-2	-	TRBJ1-4	-	CASSLSATNEKLFF	TGTGCCAGCAGCTTATCAGCAACTAATGAAAAACTGTTTTTT
TRBV20-1	TRBD2	TRBJ2-3	-	CSVRLAGTDTQYF	TGCAGTGTTCGGCTAGCGGGCACAGATACGCAGTATTTT
TRBV27	-	TRBJ2-5	-	CASSFRETSSQYF	TGTGCCAGCAGTTTCCGGGAGACGTCCAGCCAGTACTTC